The following is a T cell receptor (beta chain) sequence with its context. Its cognate antigen is unknown. Healthy bone marrow donors made up the donors. This sample stems from a study of cytomegalovirus exposure and HLA in healthy donors. Trimming stripped 6 bases from V and 0 bases from J, with 12 bases between. CDR3 length equals 15 residues. Germline V gene sequence: CDR1 LNHDA, CDR2 SQIVND (reference sequence). The study, taken as a whole, reports: Cytomegalovirus association was assigned to about 150 TCR beta chains. Earlier analysis found most TCR beta V segments productive about 87% or about 30% of the time. Later analysis associated a missense DCLRE1C variant with TCR beta V- and J-gene trimming.

The PCR ran on 60 Vbeta and 13 Jbeta primers. This table comes from immunoSEQ multiplex PCR, and its TCRdb copy is limited to in-frame clones, with some not included. The table lists 150,000 or so clones, approximately 74% of them singletons, with over 2.5% in the top ten. Sequencing input: PBMCs. The source is a man between 18 and 29 years old in good health and CMV-seronegative. This chain uses TRBV19 with TRBJ1-3; D gene ambiguous. As DNA, the CDR3 is TGTGCCAGTAGAAAACTAACGGTCTCTGGAAACACCATATATTTT. Its translation is CASRKLTVSGNTIYF.